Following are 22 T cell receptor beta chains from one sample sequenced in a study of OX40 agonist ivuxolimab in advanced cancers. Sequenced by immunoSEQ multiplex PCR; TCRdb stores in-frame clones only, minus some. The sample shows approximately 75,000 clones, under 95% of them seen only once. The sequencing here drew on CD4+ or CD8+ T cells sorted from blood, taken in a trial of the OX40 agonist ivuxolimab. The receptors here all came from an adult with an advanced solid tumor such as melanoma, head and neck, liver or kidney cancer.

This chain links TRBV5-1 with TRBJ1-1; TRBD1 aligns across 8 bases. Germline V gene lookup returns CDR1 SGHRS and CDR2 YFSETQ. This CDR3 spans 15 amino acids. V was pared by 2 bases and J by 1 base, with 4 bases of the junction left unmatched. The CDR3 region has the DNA TGCGCCAGCAGCTTCCAGGGGGCGCGGAACACTGAAGCTTTCTTT. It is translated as CASSFQGARNTEAFF.

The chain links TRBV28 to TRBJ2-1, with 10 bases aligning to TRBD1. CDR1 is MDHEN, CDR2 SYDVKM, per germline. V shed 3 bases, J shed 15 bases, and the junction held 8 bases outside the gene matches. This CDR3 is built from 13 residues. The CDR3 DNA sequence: TGTGCCAGCAGTTTCGGTTCGGGACAGGGGCTGTTCTTC. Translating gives CASSFGSGQGLFF.

In DNA, the CDR3 is TGTGCCTGGAGTCAAGGGAACAATCAGCCCCAGCATTTT. It is translated as CAWSQGNNQPQHF. V and J are TRBV30 and TRBJ1-5; D remains unclear. Germline V lookup: CDR1 GTSNPN, CDR2 SVGIG (reference sequence). Trimming left V 2 bases short and J 3 bases short, with 8 bases between. The CDR3 is 13 residues long. Full variable domain (missing parts from reference TRBV30 and TRBJ1-5): SQTIHQWPATLVQPVGSPLSLECTVEGTSNPNLYWYRQAAGRGLQLLFYSVGIGQISSEVPQNLSASRPQDRQFILSSKKLLLSDSGFYLCAWSQGNNQPQHFGDGTRLSIL.

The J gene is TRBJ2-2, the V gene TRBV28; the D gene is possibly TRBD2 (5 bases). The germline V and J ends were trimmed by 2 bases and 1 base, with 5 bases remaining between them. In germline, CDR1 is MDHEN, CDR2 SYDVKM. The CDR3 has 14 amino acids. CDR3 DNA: TGTGCCAGCAGTTTAGCGGGGAACACCGGGGAGCTGTTTTTT. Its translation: CASSLAGNTGELFF.

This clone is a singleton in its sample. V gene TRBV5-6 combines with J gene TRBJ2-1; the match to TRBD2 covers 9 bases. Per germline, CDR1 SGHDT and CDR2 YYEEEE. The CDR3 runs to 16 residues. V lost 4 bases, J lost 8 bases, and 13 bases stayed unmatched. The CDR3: CASSQPLGRGGHEQFF. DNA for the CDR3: TGTGCCAGCAGCCAACCCCTTGGGCGGGGGGGCCATGAGCAGTTCTTC.

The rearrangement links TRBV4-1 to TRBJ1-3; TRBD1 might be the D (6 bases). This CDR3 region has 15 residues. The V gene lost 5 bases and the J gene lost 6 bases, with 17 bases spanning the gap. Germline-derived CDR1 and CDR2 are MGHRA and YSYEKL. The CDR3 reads CASSGQQGQLNTIYF. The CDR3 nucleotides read TGCGCCAGCAGCGGCCAACAGGGCCAGTTAAACACCATATATTTT.

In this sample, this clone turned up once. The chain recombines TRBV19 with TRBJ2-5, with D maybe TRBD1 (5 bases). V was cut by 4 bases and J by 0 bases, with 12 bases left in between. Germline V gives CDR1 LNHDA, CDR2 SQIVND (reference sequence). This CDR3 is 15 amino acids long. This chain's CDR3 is CASSRMARDQETQYF. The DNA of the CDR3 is TGTGCCAGTAGTAGGATGGCCAGGGACCAAGAGACCCAGTACTTC.

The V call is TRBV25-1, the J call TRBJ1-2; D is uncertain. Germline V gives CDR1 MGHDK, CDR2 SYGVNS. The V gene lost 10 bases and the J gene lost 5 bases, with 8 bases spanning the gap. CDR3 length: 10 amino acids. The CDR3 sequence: CATSEYGYTF. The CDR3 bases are TGTGCCACCTCAGAATATGGCTACACCTTC.

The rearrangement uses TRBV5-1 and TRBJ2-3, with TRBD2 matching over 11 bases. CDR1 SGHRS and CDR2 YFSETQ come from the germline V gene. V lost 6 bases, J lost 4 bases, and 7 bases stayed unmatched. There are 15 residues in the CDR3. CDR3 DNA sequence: TGCGCCAGCACCCTTTCGACTAGCGGGGCAGATACGCAGTATTTT. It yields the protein CASTLSTSGADTQYF.

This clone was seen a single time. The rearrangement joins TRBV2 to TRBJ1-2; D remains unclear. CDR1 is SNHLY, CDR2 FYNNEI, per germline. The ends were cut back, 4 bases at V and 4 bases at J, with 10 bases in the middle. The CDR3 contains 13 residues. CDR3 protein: CASSVGVVYGYTF. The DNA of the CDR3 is TGTGCCAGCAGTGTAGGTGTCGTCTATGGCTACACCTTC. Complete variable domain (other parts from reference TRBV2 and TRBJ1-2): EPEVTQTPSHQVTQMGQEVILRCVPISNHLYFYWYRQILGQKVEFLVSFYNNEISEKSEIFDDQFSVERPDGSNFTLKIRSTKLEDSAMYFCASSVGVVYGYTFGSGTRLTVV.

The CDR3 DNA sequence: TGTGCCAGCAATCTGAACACCGGGGAGCTGTTTTTT. Encoded protein: CASNLNTGELFF. This rearrangement joins TRBV2 to TRBJ2-2; D remains ambiguous. The CDR3 covers 12 residues. Trimming removed 7 bases at V and 1 base at J, with 4 bases between. Germline loops: CDR1 SNHLY, CDR2 FYNNEI.

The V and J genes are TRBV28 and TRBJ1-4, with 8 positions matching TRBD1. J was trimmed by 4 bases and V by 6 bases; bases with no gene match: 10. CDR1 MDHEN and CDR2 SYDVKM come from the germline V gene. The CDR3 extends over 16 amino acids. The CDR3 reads CASSRLGGQVNEKLFF. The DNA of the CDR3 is TGTGCCAGCAGCCGGCTAGGGGGACAGGTTAATGAAAAACTGTTTTTT.

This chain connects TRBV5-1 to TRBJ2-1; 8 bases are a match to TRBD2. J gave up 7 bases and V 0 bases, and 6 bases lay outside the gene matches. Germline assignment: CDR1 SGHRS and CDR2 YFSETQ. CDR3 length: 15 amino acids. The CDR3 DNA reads TGCGCCAGCAGCTTGGCGGGGGGGCTCCAAAATGAGCAGTTCTTC. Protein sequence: CASSLAGGLQNEQFF.

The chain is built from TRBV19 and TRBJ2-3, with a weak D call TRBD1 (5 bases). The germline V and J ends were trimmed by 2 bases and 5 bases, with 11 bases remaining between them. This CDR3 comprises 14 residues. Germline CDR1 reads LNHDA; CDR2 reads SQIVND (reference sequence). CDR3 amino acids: CASSISRAEDTQYF. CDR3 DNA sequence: TGTGCCAGTAGTATAAGCAGGGCGGAAGATACGCAGTATTTT.

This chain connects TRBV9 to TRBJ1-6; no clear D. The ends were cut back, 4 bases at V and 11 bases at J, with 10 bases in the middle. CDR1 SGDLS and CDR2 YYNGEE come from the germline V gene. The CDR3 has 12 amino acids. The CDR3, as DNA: TGTGCCAGCAGCCCTAACCATCCACCCCTCCACTTT. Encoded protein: CASSPNHPPLHF. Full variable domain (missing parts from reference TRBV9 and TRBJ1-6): DSGVTQTPKHLITATGQRVTLRCSPRSGDLSVYWYQQSLDQGLQFLIQYYNGEERAKGNILERFSAQQFPDLHSELNLSSLELGDSALYFCASSPNHPPLHFGNGTRLTVT.

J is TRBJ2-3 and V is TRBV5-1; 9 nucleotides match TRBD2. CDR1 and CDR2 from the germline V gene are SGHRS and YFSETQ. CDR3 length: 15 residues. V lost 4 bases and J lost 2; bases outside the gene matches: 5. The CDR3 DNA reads TGCGCCAGCAGCGGCGGGACTAGCACCACAGATACGCAGTATTTT. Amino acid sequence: CASSGGTSTTDTQYF. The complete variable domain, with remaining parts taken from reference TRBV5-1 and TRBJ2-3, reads KAGVTQTPRYLIKTRGQQVTLSCSPISGHRSVSWYQQTPGQGLQFLFEYFSETQRNKGNFPGRFSGRQFSNSRSEMNVSTLELGDSALYLCASSGGTSTTDTQYFGPGTRLTVL.

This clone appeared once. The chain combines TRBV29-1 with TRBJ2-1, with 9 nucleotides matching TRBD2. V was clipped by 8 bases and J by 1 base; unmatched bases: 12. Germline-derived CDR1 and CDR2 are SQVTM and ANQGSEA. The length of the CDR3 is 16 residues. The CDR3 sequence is CSTRGRGGESYNEQFF. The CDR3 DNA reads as TGCAGCACGCGGGGGCGGGGGGGAGAGTCCTACAATGAGCAGTTCTTC.

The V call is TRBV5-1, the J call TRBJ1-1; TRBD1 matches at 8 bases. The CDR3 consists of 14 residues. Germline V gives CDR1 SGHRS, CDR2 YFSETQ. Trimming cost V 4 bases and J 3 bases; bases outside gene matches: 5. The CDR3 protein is CASSDGQGHTEAFF. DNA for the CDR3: TGCGCCAGCAGCGACGGACAGGGTCACACTGAAGCTTTCTTT.

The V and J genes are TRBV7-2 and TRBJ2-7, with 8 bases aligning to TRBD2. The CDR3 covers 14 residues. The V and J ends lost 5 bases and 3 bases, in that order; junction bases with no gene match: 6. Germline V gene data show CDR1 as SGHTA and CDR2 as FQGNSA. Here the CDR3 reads CASSLPGTSYEQYF. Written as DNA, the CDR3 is TGTGCCAGCAGCCTCCCCGGGACTAGCTACGAGCAGTACTTC.

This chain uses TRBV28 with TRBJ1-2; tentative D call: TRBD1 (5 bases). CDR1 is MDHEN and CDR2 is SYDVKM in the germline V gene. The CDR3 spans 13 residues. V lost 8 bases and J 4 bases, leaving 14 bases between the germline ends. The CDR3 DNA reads TGTGCCAGCGCTCTGGCGGGGGTCTATGGCTACACCTTC. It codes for CASALAGVYGYTF.

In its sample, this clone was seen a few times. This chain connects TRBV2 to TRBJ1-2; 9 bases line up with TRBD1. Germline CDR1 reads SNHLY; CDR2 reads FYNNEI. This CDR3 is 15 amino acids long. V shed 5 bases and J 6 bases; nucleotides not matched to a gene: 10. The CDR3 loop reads CASSRRGTGLDGYTF. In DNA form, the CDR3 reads TGTGCCAGCAGTCGGCGGGGGACAGGGTTAGATGGCTACACCTTC.

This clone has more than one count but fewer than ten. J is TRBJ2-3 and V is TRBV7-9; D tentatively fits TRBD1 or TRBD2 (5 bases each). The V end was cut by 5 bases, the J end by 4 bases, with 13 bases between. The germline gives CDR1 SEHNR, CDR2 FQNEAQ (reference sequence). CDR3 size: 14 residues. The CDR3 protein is CASSPPGASDTQYF. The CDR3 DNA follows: TGTGCCAGCAGCCCGCCCGGGGCATCAGATACGCAGTATTTT.